This TCR beta chain was profiled in a study of blood T cell repertoires in COVID-19. Whole-study context: The origin of the acute and convalescent COVID-19 samples was the United States, Italy and Spain. Sample material is recorded as cDNA or gDNA derived from T cells, B-cell-depleted T cells, or PBMCs.

CDR1 is SGDLS and CDR2 is YYNGEE in the germline V gene. CDR3 size: 16 residues. V lost 4 bases and J 2 bases, leaving 16 bases between the germline ends. In the authors' workflow: Scientists estimated how many nucleated cells there were by amplifying reference gene primers. Method: immunoSEQ multiplex PCR; TCRdb's copy keeps in-frame clones and lacks some. V and J calls plus clone size are reproduced from that table; the DNA served to infer D and trimming. In the table there are around 170,000 clones, approximately 80% of which are singletons. The chain recombines TRBV9 with TRBJ2-1, with D possibly being TRBD2 (5 bases). The receptor was isolated from a woman aged 60-75 years with acute or convalescent COVID-19. The sample consisted of peripheral blood. CDR3 amino acids: CASSPRTESTYNEQFF. CDR3 bases: TGTGCCAGCAGCCCCCGGACTGAATCAACCTACAATGAGCAGTTCTTC.